The entry below describes one T cell receptor beta chain. Its antigen has not been determined. No much larger clone is present one base from it, and per-base qualities are unavailable. The data were taken from a study of neurological immune-mediated disorders (dated by TCRdb to the late 2010s). Study-level background: Using UMI-based sequencing, the study compared peripheral blood TCR-beta repertoires from patients with HTLV-I-associated myelopathy (HAM/TSP), patients with multiple sclerosis, and healthy controls. Alongside PBMC samples, the set of about 100 TCR-beta libraries contained longitudinal samples, technical triplicates, and paired CD4+ and CD8+ T-cell subsets that had been sorted. Technical triplicate libraries were sequenced so that the variability in frequency of each individual clone could be precisely calculated. The cohort comprised 65 to 75 subjects: roughly 15 HAM/TSP patients, some 34 multiple sclerosis patients and some 20 healthy controls.

The paper as a whole reports these results and caveats: The highest TCR clonal expansion was observed in HAM/TSP patients, whereas the lowest was observed in MS patients, even when compared with healthy controls. No identical CDR3 amino acid sequences were found to be shared among expanded clones across subjects, suggesting that TCR-beta repertoires were private in all groups.

To synthesize cDNA, template-switch 5'RACE was performed with a primer carrying a 10-nucleotide random unique molecular identifier so that each TCR transcript was tagged. Every sequencing run yielded over 160 million TCR-beta sequences covering 15-18 subjects. Total RNA was extracted with the RNeasy kit. TCR-beta VDJ regions were amplified with primers for the TCR constant region and the 5'RACE anchor, using the KAPA Real-time Library Amplification kit. Sample indexes and Illumina adaptors were added in a first PCR, after which library yield was increased in a second PCR. After Ampure bead purification, the TCR product of roughly 650 bp was size-selected on a 2% E-gel SizeSelection system. Before pooling, library quality was checked on a Bioanalyzer, concentration was measured with Qubit, and libraries were quantified with the Kapa Library Quantification kit. Libraries were sequenced paired-end 2 x 150 bp on an Illumina HiSeq 2500. To increase sequence diversity, roughly 25-31% phiX was spiked into each library pool. From the authors' description of their analysis: The UMI-based MiGEC pipeline processed quality-filtered reads and removed over 85% of raw TCR sequences during error correction. VDJ genes were aligned to IMGT germline references, and each clonotype was defined by a unique CDR3 amino acid sequence together with V-J genes. Clonal expansion, Shannon diversity, and CDR3 relatedness (CalcPairwiseDistances, ClusterSamples) were evaluated with VDJtools, and phylogenetic trees were built with CLCbio workbench. A clone was classed as expanded if it had 8 or more unique UMIs, a cutoff based on coefficient-of-variation modelling across technical triplicates. Clones were called with MiXCR by TCRdb after fastp trimmed the public reads at Q25, and only in-frame beta chains were retained. Rows with a matching CDR3 protein are joined into one entry that keeps the most common DNA and genes. V and J calls and clone size were set by TCRdb, not the authors. Across this sample there are about 44,000 distinct CDR3 sequences, with roughly a fifth seen only once. The top ten constitute approximately 4.2% of the sample.

This specimen's time point label, interpreted: technical triplicate 3. Unsorted PBMC libraries were generated from 2 million PBMCs stored in RNAlater at -80 °C until RNA extraction. Peripheral blood underwent Ficoll-Hypaque density gradient centrifugation to isolate PBMCs, which were then cryopreserved in liquid nitrogen. V is pared back by 1 base and J by 3 bases, with 11 bases lying between the germline termini. The germline V gene encodes CDR1 MGHRA and CDR2 YSYEKL. The CDR3, cysteine through phenylalanine, is 15 amino acids long. Here the CDR3 DNA is all that survives: 45 bases in frame from base 1.

The rearrangement joined TRBV4-1 to TRBJ2-3; the best D guess is TRBD1, with 6 bases matching. This receptor was obtained from a man aged 55 to 70 with HTLV-1-associated myelopathy (HAM/TSP). The specimen sequenced was PBMCs. The sequence in DNA is TGCGCCAGCAGCCAAGCGGGGCAGGGGACAGATACGCAGTATTTT. The encoded protein is CASSQAGQGTDTQYF.